The 29 T cell receptor beta chains given below trace back to one sample, sequenced in a study of long-term antiretroviral therapy in people with HIV (dated by TCRdb to between 2021 and 2022). The immunoSEQ hsTCRB v3.0 assay was used at survey level resolution to sequence the TRB variable region. This immuneACCESS table, as held by TCRdb, lists in-frame sequences with V and J called but not all clones. Of the missing ones, under half trace to an unresolved V gene in checked studies; the others have no known cause. The sample table holds around 16,000 clones, of which over 65% were seen once. Clones ranked in the top ten supply 20% to 25% of the sample. The material was unsorted PBMCs, obtained 2.1 years after starting antiretroviral therapy. The source is a middle-aged man with HIV.

The chain is built from TRBV11-2 and TRBJ1-1, with D possibly matching TRBD1 (6 bases). The germline CDR1 and CDR2 sequences are SGHAT and FQNNGV. The CDR3 totals 14 residues. V was clipped by 5 bases and J by 5 bases, with 15 bases between them. In DNA, the CDR3 is TGTGCCAGCAGCAAACAGGGAGGTCAAACTGAAGCTTTCTTT. The encoded protein is CASSKQGGQTEAFF.

The chain has TRBV28 and TRBJ1-1, with a tentative D call TRBD1 (6 bases). Per germline, CDR1 MDHEN and CDR2 SYDVKM. Trimming pared 3 bases from V and 8 bases from J, leaving 19 bases between. The CDR3 consists of 15 residues. The CDR3 DNA is TGTGCCAGCAGTTTCCCGCCCTCGACAGGCCCGGAAGCTTTCTTT. Its protein product is CASSFPPSTGPEAFF.

The V call is TRBV29-1, the J call TRBJ1-2, with a possible D match to TRBD1 (6 bases). V lost 0 bases, J lost 8 bases, and 19 bases lay in between. The CDR3 loop spans 15 amino acids. Germline CDR1 SQVTM, CDR2 ANQGSEA. DNA for the CDR3: TGCAGCGTTGAAGACGGGGACAAACAAGGGGGAGGCTACACCTTC. It encodes CSVEDGDKQGGGYTF. The entire variable domain, with the rest obtained from reference TRBV29-1 and TRBJ1-2, is as follows: SAVISQKPSRDICQRGTSLTIQCQVDSQVTMMFWYRQQPGQSLTLIATANQGSEATYESGFVIDKFPISRPNLTFSTLTVSNMSPEDSSIYLCSVEDGDKQGGGYTFGSGTRLTVV.

This clone has just a few counts. This chain joins TRBV7-3 and TRBJ1-1, with no clear D. The CDR3 is 13 residues long. Between the trimmed V and J ends, which lost 1 base and 0 bases, there was a span of 3 bases. Germline-derived CDR1 and CDR2 are SGHTA and FQGTGA. CDR3 residues: CASSLRMNTEAFF. The CDR3 nucleotides read TGTGCCAGCAGCTTAAGGATGAACACTGAAGCTTTCTTT. Variable domain in full (rest from reference TRBV7-3 and TRBJ1-1): GAGVSQTPSNKVTEKGKYVELRCDPISGHTALYWYRQSLGQGPEFLIYFQGTGAADDSGLPNDRFFAVRPEGSVSTLKIQRTERGDSAVYLCASSLRMNTEAFFGQGTRLTVV.

This chain joins TRBV6-5 and TRBJ1-1; 8 nucleotides match TRBD1. Germline lookup yields CDR1 MNHEY and CDR2 SVGAGI. The CDR3 runs to 15 residues. The J segment lost 2 bases and the V segment lost 5 bases, leaving 7 bases of the junction unmatched. CDR3 residues: CASSLTGGGNTEAFF. The CDR3 nucleotides are TGTGCCAGCAGTCTAACAGGGGGGGGTAACACTGAAGCTTTCTTT.

The rearrangement joins TRBV6-6 to TRBJ2-2; 9 nucleotides agree with TRBD2. The CDR3 extends over 15 amino acids. Germline loops: CDR1 MNHNY, CDR2 SVGAGI (reference sequence). V shed 4 bases and J 3 bases; nucleotides not matched to a gene: 3. This CDR3 reads CASSLAGAHTGELFF. The CDR3 DNA follows: TGTGCCAGCAGTTTAGCGGGGGCCCACACCGGGGAGCTGTTTTTT.

The chain couples TRBV5-1 to TRBJ2-7, with D perhaps matching TRBD1 (6 bases). The V end was cut by 6 bases, the J end by 1 base, with 14 bases between. CDR1 and CDR2 from the germline V gene are SGHRS and YFSETQ. The CDR3 covers 14 residues. The chain's CDR3 is CASTPSRGSYEQYF. The CDR3 DNA is TGCGCCAGCACCCCGAGCAGGGGATCCTACGAGCAGTACTTC.

The V call is TRBV5-6, the J call TRBJ1-1, with D unclear. The CDR3 is 15 amino acids. V was cut by 4 bases and J by 0 bases, with 13 bases left in between. Germline CDR1 reads SGHDT; CDR2 reads YYEEEE. CDR3 in amino acids: CASSVGLPLNTEAFF. CDR3 DNA: TGTGCCAGCAGCGTCGGACTGCCCTTGAACACTGAAGCTTTCTTT.

This rearrangement joins TRBV5-1 to TRBJ2-2; maybe TRBD1 (6 bases). Germline V CDR1 and CDR2: SGHRS, YFSETQ. The length of the CDR3 is 17 residues. V was clipped by 4 bases and J by 0 bases, with 16 bases between them. The CDR3 loop reads CASSPMGTTTNTGELFF. In DNA, the CDR3 is TGCGCCAGCAGCCCAATGGGGACAACCACGAACACCGGGGAGCTGTTTTTT.

This rearrangement joins TRBV13 to TRBJ2-3; 13 bases match TRBD2. The CDR3 length is 14 residues. Germline V gives CDR1 PRHDT, CDR2 FYEKMQ (reference sequence). V lost 6 bases to trimming and J lost 3 bases; unmatched junction nucleotides: 0. CDR3 residues: CASRTSGGTDTQYF. The CDR3, as DNA: TGTGCCAGCAGGACTAGCGGGGGGACAGATACGCAGTATTTT.

The chain links TRBV2 to TRBJ2-2; D is perhaps TRBD1 or TRBD2 (5 bases each). This CDR3 comprises 16 residues. Trimming pared 4 bases from V and 0 bases from J, leaving 12 bases between. Germline CDR1 reads SNHLY; CDR2 reads FYNNEI. CDR3 protein: CASSGGMGANTGELFF. DNA for the CDR3: TGTGCCAGCAGTGGCGGCATGGGGGCGAACACCGGGGAGCTGTTTTTT.

J is TRBJ1-1 and V is TRBV7-2, with D hard to call. Per germline, CDR1 SGHTA and CDR2 FQGNSA. The CDR3 is made up of 13 amino acids. V was pared by 3 bases and J by 6 bases, with 11 bases between. CDR3 in amino acids: CASSFLGGSEAFF. CDR3 in DNA: TGTGCCAGCAGCTTTCTAGGAGGATCTGAAGCTTTCTTT.

The chain employs TRBV27 and TRBJ2-7, with D uncertain. The CDR3 spans 13 residues. Germline CDR1 and CDR2: MNHEY and SMNVEV (reference sequence). Trimming cost V 4 bases and J 4 bases, with 11 bases left between them. For the CDR3, the DNA is TGTGCCAGCAGTTATCAGGCCGGGTACGAGCAGTACTTC. Amino acids: CASSYQAGYEQYF.

The chain employs TRBV27 and TRBJ2-2, with D tentatively TRBD1 (6 bases). The germline gives CDR1 MNHEY, CDR2 SMNVEV (reference sequence). This CDR3 has 16 residues. V lost 7 bases and J 0 bases, leaving 15 bases between the germline ends. The CDR3 region has the DNA TGTGCCAGCACCTCCCGGACAGCTTCGAACACCGGGGAGCTGTTTTTT. Its protein is CASTSRTASNTGELFF.

The chain employs TRBV15 and TRBJ1-5; D perhaps matches TRBD1 (5 bases). The CDR3 sequence is 17 residues long. V was cut by 0 bases and J by 0 bases, with 12 bases left in between. Germline V gene data show CDR1 as LNHNV and CDR2 as YYDKDF (reference sequence). CDR3 DNA sequence: TGTGCCACCAGCAGAGATCTCACAGGTATTAGCAATCAGCCCCAGCATTTT. This encodes CATSRDLTGISNQPQHF.

The genes are TRBV30 and TRBJ2-1; 7 nucleotides match TRBD2. This CDR3 contains 16 residues. Germline CDR1 reads GTSNPN; CDR2 reads SVGIG (reference sequence). V was clipped by 0 bases and J by 2 bases; unmatched bases: 7. For the CDR3, the DNA is TGTGCCTGGAGTGTACTAAGGGCGGGGGCCTACAATGAGCAGTTCTTC. Residues: CAWSVLRAGAYNEQFF.

This chain uses TRBV6-1 with TRBJ1-1; 8 bases fit TRBD1. In germline, CDR1 is MNHNS, CDR2 SASEGT. CDR3 length: 13 amino acids. Trimming removed 6 bases from V and 4 bases from J; junction bases left unmatched: 4. The CDR3 DNA sequence: TGTGCCAGCAGGGACAGGGTACCCACTGAAGCTTTCTTT. Amino acid sequence: CASRDRVPTEAFF.

The chain recombines TRBV27 with TRBJ1-1, with TRBD1 as a possible D gene (6 bases). In germline, CDR1 is MNHEY, CDR2 SMNVEV (reference sequence). Trimming removed 9 bases at V and 0 bases at J, with 20 bases between. This CDR3 is 16 amino acids long. CDR3 loop: CASFRSTGTLNTEAFF. As DNA, the CDR3 is TGTGCCAGTTTCCGATCGACAGGAACCTTGAACACTGAAGCTTTCTTT.

J is TRBJ2-4 and V is TRBV5-4; the D call may be TRBD1 or TRBD2 (5 bases each). CDR1 SGHNT and CDR2 YYREEE come from the germline V gene (reference sequence). V shed 4 bases and J shed 9 bases, with 11 bases lying between them. The CDR3 sequence is 12 residues long. The CDR3 DNA sequence: TGTGCCAGCAGCAGAGGGGATGGCATTCAGTACTTC. Protein product: CASSRGDGIQYF. Combining the CDR3 with reference TRBV5-4 and TRBJ2-4 gives the whole variable domain ETGVTQSPTHLIKTRGQQVTLRCSSQSGHNTVSWYQQALGQGPQFIFQYYREEENGRGNFPPRFSGLQFPNYSSELNVNALELDDSALYLCASSRGDGIQYFGAGTRLSVL.

The chain uses TRBV6-5 and TRBJ1-6, with 9 positions matching TRBD1. V lost 1 base, J lost 10 bases, and 5 bases stayed unmatched. Germline assignment: CDR1 MNHEY and CDR2 SVGAGI. The CDR3 covers 15 residues. The CDR3 protein is CASSYYRTGESPLHF. In nucleotides, the CDR3 is TGTGCCAGCAGTTACTATAGGACAGGGGAATCACCCCTCCACTTT.

V usage is TRBV5-8 and J usage is TRBJ1-2; a weak D match, TRBD1 (6 bases). Germline V lookup: CDR1 SGHTS, CDR2 YDEGEE. The CDR3 spans 14 residues. V lost 4 bases to trimming and J lost 4 bases, with 14 bases between them. This CDR3 is CASSPGGGTYGYTF. The CDR3 DNA reads as TGTGCCAGCAGCCCGGGGGGGGGCACCTATGGCTACACCTTC. Full variable domain (remainder filled in from reference TRBV5-8 and TRBJ1-2): EAGVTQSPTHLIKTRGQQATLRCSPISGHTSVYWYQQALGLGLQFLLWYDEGEERNRGNFPPRFSGRQFPNYSSELNVNALELEDSALYLCASSPGGGTYGYTFGSGTRLTVV.

The V gene is TRBV27, the J gene TRBJ2-7; 7 nucleotides match TRBD2. The CDR3 consists of 15 residues. Germline-derived CDR1 and CDR2 are MNHEY and SMNVEV (reference sequence). V lost 6 bases to trimming and J lost 2 bases; unmatched junction nucleotides: 10. CDR3 region: CASSYSASGTYEQYF. As DNA, the CDR3 is TGTGCCAGCAGCTACTCGGCTAGCGGTACCTACGAGCAGTACTTC.

The chain joins TRBV5-5 to TRBJ2-1; weak D call: TRBD2 (6 bases). Germline V gives CDR1 SGHKS, CDR2 YYEKEE (reference sequence). Between the trimmed V and J ends, which lost 0 bases and 7 bases, there was a span of 17 bases. This CDR3 is 16 amino acids long. CDR3 loop: CASSLAGDRAGNEQFF. As DNA, the CDR3 is TGTGCCAGCAGCTTGGCCGGGGACCGGGCGGGAAATGAGCAGTTCTTC.

The sample holds a few counts of this clone. The chain links TRBV19 to TRBJ1-1; D ambiguous. The CDR3 consists of 11 residues. Germline V lookup: CDR1 LNHDA, CDR2 SQIVND (reference sequence). Trimming shortened V by 1 base and J by 8 bases, and 5 bases separated the two germline ends. CDR3 coding DNA: TGTGCCAGTAGTATAGGGGTCGAAGCTTTCTTT. Translating gives CASSIGVEAFF.

The chain employs TRBV18 and TRBJ2-1, with 15 bases matching TRBD2. With 0 bases clipped from V and 4 bases from J, the junction kept 1 base outside the gene matches. The germline V gene has CDR1 KGHSH and CDR2 LQKENI. The CDR3 has 17 residues. CDR3 in amino acids: CASSPPGLAGGYNEQFF. In DNA, the CDR3 is TGTGCCAGCTCACCACCGGGACTAGCGGGGGGTTACAATGAGCAGTTCTTC. Combining the CDR3 with reference TRBV18 and TRBJ2-1 gives the whole variable domain NAGVMQNPRHLVRRRGQEARLRCSPMKGHSHVYWYRQLPEEGLKFMVYLQKENIIDESGMPKERFSAEFPKEGPSILRIQQVVRGDSAAYFCASSPPGLAGGYNEQFFGPGTRLTVL.

J is TRBJ1-3 and V is TRBV6-5, with unresolved D. Germline CDR1 reads MNHEY; CDR2 reads SVGAGI. V was trimmed by 6 bases and J by 4 bases, leaving 13 bases between them. This CDR3 is 14 amino acids long. This chain's CDR3 is CASRRLPEGNTIYF. CDR3 DNA: TGTGCCAGCAGGCGACTCCCCGAGGGAAACACCATATATTTT.

This chain connects TRBV4-2 to TRBJ1-1; TRBD1 is a possible D gene (5 bases). V was cut by 2 bases and J by 11 bases, with 9 bases left in between. This CDR3 has 11 amino acids. Germline lookup yields CDR1 LGHNA and CDR2 YNFKEQ. CDR3: CASSQSRDAFF. Here the CDR3 DNA reads TGTGCCAGCAGCCAAAGCAGGGATGCTTTCTTT.

The rearrangement links TRBV5-1 to TRBJ1-1; D possibly corresponds to TRBD1 (6 bases). Germline V gene sequence: CDR1 SGHRS, CDR2 YFSETQ. The CDR3 spans 14 residues. With 0 bases removed from V and 10 bases from J, the gap between germline ends came to 16 bases. Here the CDR3 reads CASSLGEAGVRAFF. DNA of the CDR3: TGCGCCAGCAGCTTGGGCGAGGCAGGGGTAAGAGCTTTCTTT.

The chain combines TRBV30 with TRBJ1-1; 10 bases are shared with TRBD1. This CDR3 is built from 15 residues. J was trimmed by 6 bases and V by 5 bases; bases with no gene match: 12. Per the germline V gene, CDR1 is GTSNPN and CDR2 is SVGIG (reference sequence). CDR3 DNA: TGTGCCTGGTTCGAGCCAGGGACAGGGGATGCTGAAGCTTTCTTT. Encoded protein: CAWFEPGTGDAEAFF.